Shown below are 21 T cell receptor beta chains from a single sample sequenced in a study of beta chain features in type 1 diabetes. The sequenced template was cDNA made from the entire isolated RNA. The assay was immunoSEQ multiplex PCR, and TCRdb's table has in-frame clones only and misses some. Here the sample spans some 99,000 clones, around 40% being singletons. Sequenced input: stem cell memory CD4+ T cells from blood. These receptors were taken from a woman aged 18-29 years in good health.

V and J are TRBV27 and TRBJ1-1; the D gene is possibly TRBD1 (6 bases). Germline CDR1 is MNHEY and CDR2 is SMNVEV (reference sequence). The CDR3 contains 14 residues. V was clipped by 6 bases and J by 0 bases, with 11 bases between them. CDR3 bases: TGTGCCAGCAGATTCAGGGGTCTGAACACTGAAGCTTTCTTT. Translating it yields CASRFRGLNTEAFF.

This clone was seen a handful of times. The chain has TRBV9 and TRBJ2-1; 10 positions agree with TRBD2. The germline gives CDR1 SGDLS, CDR2 YYNGEE. The CDR3 extends over 14 amino acids. Trimming at V came to 2 bases and at J to 10 bases, leaving 6 bases not matched to a gene. The DNA of the CDR3 is TGTGCCAGCAGCGTCCTAGCGGGAGTCCAAGAGCAGTTCTTC. Translated: CASSVLAGVQEQFF.

The chain joins TRBV6-6 to TRBJ1-5, with D uncertain. This CDR3 region has 13 residues. The germline V gene has CDR1 MNHNY and CDR2 SVGAGI (reference sequence). V shed 2 bases and J shed 6 bases, with 8 bases lying between them. As DNA, the CDR3 is TGTGCCAGCAGTTACAGGGAGGGTCAGCCCCAGCATTTT. Residues: CASSYREGQPQHF.

The CDR3 nucleotides read TGTGCCAGCAGTGACAGGACAGGGGCCTACGAGCAGTACTTC. This gives the protein CASSDRTGAYEQYF. V and J are TRBV6-6 and TRBJ2-7; 9 bases align to TRBD1. This CDR3 has 14 amino acids. CDR1 and CDR2 from the germline V gene are MNHNY and SVGAGI (reference sequence). V was clipped by 5 bases and J by 2 bases; unmatched bases: 4.

The V gene is TRBV9, the J gene TRBJ2-7; 7 nucleotides line up with TRBD1. This CDR3 region has 14 residues. J gave up 6 bases and V 2 bases, and 8 bases lay outside the gene matches. Germline V CDR1 and CDR2: SGDLS, YYNGEE. The CDR3 loop is CASSVIGAGGEQYF. The CDR3 DNA is TGTGCCAGCAGCGTGATCGGGGCAGGGGGCGAGCAGTACTTC.

The chain has TRBV28 and TRBJ2-2, with 9 bases matching TRBD1. With V trimmed by 6 bases and J by 0 bases, 5 bases remained unmatched. This CDR3 has 16 residues. Germline CDR1 and CDR2: MDHEN and SYDVKM. CDR3: CASRSQGASNTGELFF. CDR3 coding DNA: TGTGCCAGCAGATCACAGGGGGCTTCGAACACCGGGGAGCTGTTTTTT.

The rearrangement links TRBV15 to TRBJ2-1, with D tentatively TRBD1 (5 bases). The CDR3 consists of 15 residues. Germline assignment: CDR1 LNHNV and CDR2 YYDKDF (reference sequence). Trimming pared 2 bases from V and 1 base from J, leaving 9 bases between. CDR3 amino acids: CATSRQGLSYNEQFF. CDR3 bases: TGTGCCACCAGCAGACAGGGATTATCCTACAATGAGCAGTTCTTC.

Only a few counts were recorded for this clone. The V and J genes are TRBV6-5 and TRBJ2-3; D gene uncertain. V was pared by 0 bases and J by 3 bases, with 7 bases between. Per germline, CDR1 MNHEY and CDR2 SVGAGI. The CDR3 has 14 residues. CDR3 DNA sequence: TGTGCCAGCAGTTACTCATACAGTACAGATACGCAGTATTTT. Translating gives CASSYSYSTDTQYF.

The V and J genes are TRBV6-5 and TRBJ2-1, with unresolved D. CDR1 MNHEY and CDR2 SVGAGI come from the germline V gene. The CDR3 extends over 14 amino acids. The V gene lost 5 bases and the J gene lost 11 bases, with 19 bases spanning the gap. The CDR3 protein is CASSPQRVLSQQFF. In DNA form, the CDR3 reads TGTGCCAGCAGTCCTCAACGAGTCCTCTCTCAGCAGTTCTTC.

This chain uses TRBV4-1 with TRBJ2-3; TRBD2 matches at 8 bases. This CDR3 region has 16 residues. The germline gives CDR1 MGHRA, CDR2 YSYEKL. V gave up 4 bases and J gave up 5 bases; unmatched junction bases: 11. The CDR3 spells CASSPSGIAGRDTQYF. CDR3 in DNA: TGCGCCAGCAGCCCTTCCGGAATAGCGGGAAGAGATACGCAGTATTTT.

The V and J genes are TRBV19 and TRBJ2-3, with 10 nucleotides matching TRBD2. The CDR3 totals 15 residues. Trimming cost V 5 bases and J 1 base; bases outside gene matches: 3. Germline V gene lookup returns CDR1 LNHDA and CDR2 SQIVND (reference sequence). The CDR3 spells CASSVTSGGTDTQYF. In DNA form, the CDR3 reads TGTGCCAGTAGTGTAACTAGCGGGGGCACAGATACGCAGTATTTT.

This clone was detected a few times. The rearrangement joins TRBV7-6 to TRBJ2-2; D might be TRBD2 (7 bases). Germline V gene lookup returns CDR1 SGHVS and CDR2 FNYEAQ. This CDR3 is built from 16 residues. The V and J ends lost 5 bases and 6 bases respectively, with 19 bases between them. CDR3 DNA sequence: TGTGCCAGCAGCCGAGGGGGGGGCTCAGTTGCCGGGGAGCTGTTTTTT. It is translated as CASSRGGGSVAGELFF.

The rearrangement uses TRBV2 and TRBJ1-4; a weak D match, TRBD1 (6 bases). The CDR3 is 16 residues long. Deletions cut 6 bases from V and 5 bases from J, with 19 bases between. Germline V gene data show CDR1 as SNHLY and CDR2 as FYNNEI. The CDR3 DNA is TGTGCCAGCAGGCCCCTCGGGGGGGGCCTAAATGAAAAACTGTTTTTT. Translated: CASRPLGGGLNEKLFF.

The V and J genes are TRBV29-1 and TRBJ2-1; D not resolved. V was shortened by 5 bases and J by 7 bases, with 15 bases between the two germline ends. The CDR3 loop spans 13 amino acids. Germline CDR1 reads SQVTM; CDR2 reads ANQGSEA. In DNA, the CDR3 is TGCAGCGTTCCTCAGAACCGGCGGAATGAGCAGTTCTTC. Its protein is CSVPQNRRNEQFF.

The chain recombines TRBV16 with TRBJ2-1, with unresolved D. Germline V gene lookup returns CDR1 KGHSY and CDR2 FQNENV. Trimming took 2 bases from V and 7 from J, leaving 6 bases between them. This CDR3 spans 12 amino acids. CDR3 nucleotide sequence: TGTGCCAGCAGCCAAAGTAGAAATGAGCAGTTCTTC. Translated: CASSQSRNEQFF.

This chain joins TRBV7-9 and TRBJ2-3; 7 nucleotides match TRBD2. This CDR3 has 16 residues. V was clipped by 5 bases and J by 0 bases; unmatched bases: 8. Germline lookup yields CDR1 SEHNR and CDR2 FQNEAQ (reference sequence). This CDR3 reads CASSAPSGISTDTQYF. The CDR3 DNA follows: TGTGCCAGCAGCGCCCCTAGCGGAATTAGCACAGATACGCAGTATTTT. Variable domain in full (rest from reference TRBV7-9 and TRBJ2-3): DTGVSQNPRHKITKRGQNVTFRCDPISEHNRLYWYRQTLGQGPEFLTYFQNEAQLEKSRLLSDRFSAERPKGSFSTLEIQRTEQGDSAMYLCASSAPSGISTDTQYFGPGTRLTVL.

The V and J genes are TRBV29-1 and TRBJ2-7, with 7 bases that match TRBD2. Looked up from germline, CDR1 is SQVTM and CDR2 is ANQGSEA. J lost 0 bases, V lost 0 bases, and 5 bases had no gene match. This CDR3 region has 15 residues. The CDR3 loop reads CSVEEGGGFSYEQYF. The DNA of the CDR3 is TGCAGCGTTGAAGAGGGGGGGGGATTCTCCTACGAGCAGTACTTC.

The CDR3 is CSVRGGRNYEQYF. Here the CDR3 DNA reads TGCAGCGTTAGAGGCGGCAGAAACTACGAGCAGTACTTC. V gene TRBV29-1 combines with J gene TRBJ2-7, with D hard to call. CDR1 and CDR2 from the germline V gene are SQVTM and ANQGSEA. The V end was cut by 5 bases, the J end by 3 bases, with 14 bases between. The CDR3 totals 13 residues.

This clone occurred a few times. The rearrangement joins TRBV9 to TRBJ1-2; maybe TRBD1 (6 bases). The CDR3 totals 15 residues. Deletions cut 3 bases from V and 0 bases from J, with 12 bases between. Germline-derived CDR1 and CDR2 are SGDLS and YYNGEE. The chain's CDR3 is CASSGWDKANYGYTF. In DNA, the CDR3 is TGTGCCAGCAGCGGGTGGGACAAAGCTAACTATGGCTACACCTTC.

The chain recombines TRBV7-2 with TRBJ2-1, with TRBD1 matching over 8 bases. The junction had 6 bases not matched to a gene; V was cut back by 5 bases and J by 6 bases. This CDR3 region has 14 residues. From germline, CDR1 is SGHTA and CDR2 FQGNSA. In DNA, the CDR3 is TGTGCCAGCAGCCCCCAGGGGGCCAGCAATGAGCAGTTCTTC. Its protein is CASSPQGASNEQFF.

V and J are TRBV28 and TRBJ2-7; 11 bases line up with TRBD2. V shed 3 bases, J shed 0 bases, and the junction held 4 bases outside the gene matches. The CDR3 runs 16 residues. Germline CDR1 reads MDHEN; CDR2 reads SYDVKM. Here the CDR3 DNA reads TGTGCCAGCAGTTTCCCTAGCGGGAGGTCCTCCTACGAGCAGTACTTC. Translated, it gives CASSFPSGRSSYEQYF.